The 9 T cell receptor beta chains below all came from one sample that was sequenced in a study of cytomegalovirus exposure and HLA in healthy donors. Amplification used 60 Vbeta primers and 13 Jbeta primers. Measured with immunoSEQ multiplex PCR; TCRdb has only the in-frame clones, and not every one. The sample consists of 24,000 or so clones, nearly 80% of them appearing once. The sample comprised PBMCs. The receptors originated from a male donor in good health and CMV-seronegative.

The chain links TRBV9 to TRBJ2-3; the D is unclear. Germline CDR1 is SGDLS and CDR2 is YYNGEE. V gave up 3 bases and J gave up 2 bases, with 10 bases separating them. The CDR3 runs 14 residues. The CDR3 is CASSDNSNTDTQYF. The CDR3 region has the DNA TGTGCCAGCAGCGATAACAGCAACACAGATACGCAGTATTTT.

The J gene is TRBJ2-2, the V gene TRBV11-3; D is perhaps TRBD2 (6 bases). Between the trimmed V and J ends, which lost 3 bases and 4 bases, there was a span of 9 bases. Germline V CDR1 and CDR2: SGHNT, YENEEA. The CDR3 runs 14 residues. The DNA for the CDR3 is TGTGCCAGCAGCTTCGCCGGGGGCACCGGGGAGCTGTTTTTT. Its protein is CASSFAGGTGELFF.

The CDR3 loop reads CASSEAQGQGGVMNTEAFF. CDR3 coding DNA: TGTGCCAGCAGTGAAGCGCAAGGACAGGGTGGGGTTATGAACACTGAAGCTTTCTTT. V gene TRBV2 combines with J gene TRBJ1-1; 8 bases align to TRBD1. This CDR3 has 19 residues. Trimming at V came to 0 bases and at J to 0 bases, leaving 12 bases not matched to a gene. Germline V gene lookup returns CDR1 SNHLY and CDR2 FYNNEI.

V usage is TRBV6-1 and J usage is TRBJ2-7, with 8 bases aligning to TRBD1. The CDR3 is made up of 14 amino acids. Germline trimming cut 4 bases from V and 2 bases from J; bases unmatched to any gene: 4. Looked up from germline, CDR1 is MNHNS and CDR2 is SASEGT. The DNA of the CDR3 is TGTGCCAGCAGTGCCAGGGGACAGGCCTACGAGCAGTACTTC. Its translation is CASSARGQAYEQYF.

This clone showed up just once. This chain uses TRBV2 with TRBJ2-5; the match to TRBD2 covers 7 bases. Germline assignment: CDR1 SNHLY and CDR2 FYNNEI. This CDR3 is built from 14 residues. J gave up 0 bases and V 10 bases, and 8 bases lay outside the gene matches. DNA of the CDR3: TGTGCCATGGTTCGGCTAGCGGACCAAGAGACCCAGTACTTC. Protein product: CAMVRLADQETQYF.

The rearrangement uses TRBV28 and TRBJ2-7, with TRBD1 matching over 8 bases. Trimming removed 1 base from V and 4 bases from J; junction bases left unmatched: 9. From germline, CDR1 is MDHEN and CDR2 SYDVKM. CDR3 length equals 16 residues. The CDR3: CASSLSRDRLSYEQYF. CDR3 in DNA: TGTGCCAGCAGTTTATCTCGGGACAGGCTTTCTTACGAGCAGTACTTC.

V usage is TRBV18 and J usage is TRBJ1-4; D may be TRBD1 (6 bases). The CDR3 has 15 amino acids. Germline values: CDR1 KGHSH, CDR2 LQKENI. Trimming took off 0 bases at V and 7 bases at J, with 12 bases between the two ends. The CDR3 region is CASSPPGAWGEKLFF. The CDR3 nucleotides are TGTGCCAGCTCACCACCGGGGGCTTGGGGTGAAAAACTGTTTTTT.

The genes are TRBV6-5 and TRBJ2-7, with TRBD1 matching 9 bases. The CDR3 runs to 14 residues. The trim removed 4 bases at V and 4 bases at J, leaving 5 bases unmatched. The V gene's germline CDR1 is MNHEY and CDR2 SVGAGI. This CDR3 is CASSFRDRVYEQYF. CDR3 DNA: TGTGCCAGCAGTTTCCGGGACAGGGTTTACGAGCAGTACTTC.

The chain couples TRBV2 to TRBJ1-5; no reliable D call. This CDR3 has 15 residues. Germline CDR1 is SNHLY and CDR2 is FYNNEI. Between the trimmed V and J ends, which lost 3 bases and 2 bases, there was a span of 11 bases. The CDR3 region has the DNA TGTGCCAGCAGTGACGCTCGGTTGGGCAATCAGCCCCAGCATTTT. This codes for CASSDARLGNQPQHF.